Each of the 14 T cell receptor beta chains below was sequenced from the same sample in a study of blood T cell repertoires in COVID-19. Some clones are missing from TCRdb's copy, which holds only in-frame ones; the method was immunoSEQ multiplex PCR. In the table there are tens of thousands of clones, roughly 90% of which are singletons. The source material was peripheral blood. These receptors all come from a man aged 45-65 years with acute or convalescent COVID-19.

This chain connects TRBV28 to TRBJ2-7; 7 bases fit TRBD1. Germline trimming cut 3 bases from V and 3 bases from J; bases unmatched to any gene: 11. The CDR3 has 16 amino acids. Per germline, CDR1 MDHEN and CDR2 SYDVKM. Here the CDR3 reads CASSFATGTVFYEQYF. As DNA, the CDR3 is TGTGCCAGCAGTTTTGCGACCGGGACAGTCTTCTACGAGCAGTACTTC.

The CDR3 DNA sequence: TGTGCCAGCAGTGGCCCAGGCAAGGGCAATCAGCCCCAGCATTTT. This encodes CASSGPGKGNQPQHF. The chain employs TRBV2 and TRBJ1-5; the D is unclear. Looked up from germline, CDR1 is SNHLY and CDR2 is FYNNEI. This CDR3 contains 15 residues. V lost 4 bases and J lost 2, with 12 bases in between.

The chain links TRBV9 to TRBJ1-2; D unclear. This CDR3 spans 16 amino acids. Per germline, CDR1 SGDLS and CDR2 YYNGEE. V lost 2 bases and J 4 bases, leaving 18 bases between the germline ends. CDR3 in DNA: TGTGCCAGCAGCGTTCTCCCTCCCGACACGAGCTATGGCTACACCTTC. Translated, it gives CASSVLPPDTSYGYTF.

The CDR3 DNA is TGTGCCAGCAGTCCGGGACATAGCTCTGGAAACACCATATATTTT. Translating gives CASSPGHSSGNTIYF. This chain uses TRBV28 with TRBJ1-3, with TRBD1 as a possible D gene (6 bases). The germline V and J ends were trimmed by 5 bases and 0 bases, with 11 bases remaining between them. The CDR3 has 15 amino acids. Germline V gene sequence: CDR1 MDHEN, CDR2 SYDVKM.

The rearrangement uses TRBV7-2 and TRBJ1-5; a possible D gene is TRBD1 (5 bases). Germline CDR1 is SGHTA and CDR2 is FQGNSA. V lost 2 bases and J 1 base, leaving 12 bases between the germline ends. The CDR3 extends over 16 amino acids. This CDR3 reads CASSLFPRASNQPQHF. The CDR3 nucleotides are TGTGCCAGCAGCTTATTTCCCAGGGCCAGCAATCAGCCCCAGCATTTT.

DNA for the CDR3: TGTGCCAGCAGCCAAGATTCAGCGAGTAATGGCTACACCTTC. The encoded protein is CASSQDSASNGYTF. This chain connects TRBV4-2 to TRBJ1-2; D uncertain. V lost 0 bases, J lost 6 bases, and 11 bases lay in between. The CDR3 is made up of 14 amino acids. CDR1 is LGHNA and CDR2 is YNFKEQ in the germline V gene.

The V and J genes are TRBV19 and TRBJ2-1; 8 bases map to TRBD1. V shed 5 bases, J shed 8 bases, and the junction held 2 bases outside the gene matches. CDR3 length: 12 residues. Germline CDR1 LNHDA, CDR2 SQIVND (reference sequence). CDR3 in DNA: TGTGCCAGTAGTGGACAGGGAGATGAGCAGTTCTTC. Residues: CASSGQGDEQFF. Drawing the rest from reference TRBV19 and TRBJ2-1, the complete variable domain is DGGITQSPKYLFRKEGQNVTLSCEQNLNHDAMYWYRQDPGQGLRLIYYSQIVNDFQKGDIAEGYSVSREKKESFPLTVTSAQKNPTAFYLCASSGQGDEQFFGPGTRLTVL.

V gene TRBV9 combines with J gene TRBJ2-5; a possible D gene is TRBD2 (7 bases). CDR1 and CDR2 (germline): SGDLS, YYNGEE. The germline V and J ends were trimmed by 5 bases and 5 bases, with 19 bases remaining between them. This CDR3 comprises 15 residues. CDR3 in amino acids: CASSAIGGAGETQYF. The CDR3 nucleotides are TGTGCCAGCAGTGCTATTGGGGGGGCGGGGGAGACCCAGTACTTC. Complete variable domain (other parts from reference TRBV9 and TRBJ2-5): DSGVTQTPKHLITATGQRVTLRCSPRSGDLSVYWYQQSLDQGLQFLIQYYNGEERAKGNILERFSAQQFPDLHSELNLSSLELGDSALYFCASSAIGGAGETQYFGPGTRLLVL.

V is TRBV3-1 (or the pseudogene TRBV3-2) and J is TRBJ1-6; D may be TRBD1 (6 bases). Trimming pared 4 bases from V and 3 bases from J, leaving 19 bases between. The length of the CDR3 is 18 residues. Germline values: CDR1 LGHDT, CDR2 YNNKEL (reference sequence). Here the CDR3 reads CASSPTGTAIFYNSPLHF. CDR3 in DNA: TGTGCCAGCAGCCCGACAGGAACAGCGATATTCTATAATTCACCCCTCCACTTT.

This chain links TRBV5-5 with TRBJ2-7, with D possibly being TRBD1 (6 bases). CDR1 and CDR2 from the germline V gene are SGHKS and YYEKEE (reference sequence). V was clipped by 10 bases and J by 3 bases, with 20 bases between them. The CDR3 totals 14 residues. The CDR3 nucleotides are TGTGCCTCAGGCAGGGGCTCAATCCTCTACGAGCAGTACTTC. Amino acid sequence: CASGRGSILYEQYF.

The chain carries TRBV27 and TRBJ1-5, with D maybe TRBD1 (5 bases). This CDR3 has 14 residues. Trimming left V 3 bases short and J 6 bases short, with 12 bases between. From germline, CDR1 is MNHEY and CDR2 SMNVEV (reference sequence). DNA of the CDR3: TGTGCCAGCAGTTTCGGGGGGGGTGCTCAGCCCCAGCATTTT. Protein product: CASSFGGGAQPQHF.

This chain connects TRBV4-1 to TRBJ2-2; 9 bases map to TRBD1. CDR1 and CDR2 (germline): MGHRA, YSYEKL. V shed 5 bases, J shed 6 bases, and the junction held 7 bases outside the gene matches. The CDR3 covers 15 residues. The CDR3 sequence is CASSSRDRDSGELFF. The CDR3 coding sequence is TGCGCCAGCAGCTCCCGGGACAGGGATTCCGGGGAGCTGTTTTTT.

The chain has TRBV7-2 and TRBJ2-2; TRBD2 might be the D (6 bases). Trimming removed 3 bases from V and 5 bases from J, with 7 bases in between. The CDR3 loop spans 13 amino acids. Germline loops: CDR1 SGHTA, CDR2 FQGNSA. CDR3 coding DNA: TGTGCCAGCAGCTTTAGCGGTACCGGGGAGCTGTTTTTT. Protein product: CASSFSGTGELFF.

The genes are TRBV28 and TRBJ1-6; maybe TRBD1 (6 bases). The CDR3 is made up of 16 amino acids. Trimming took off 4 bases at V and 18 bases at J, with 28 bases between the two ends. CDR1 is MDHEN, CDR2 SYDVKM, per germline. The CDR3 spells CASSSPKLHSQGSPHF. In DNA form, the CDR3 reads TGTGCCAGCAGTTCGCCCAAACTTCACTCACAGGGCTCTCCCCACTTT.